This T cell receptor (beta chain) came from a study of cytomegalovirus exposure and HLA in healthy donors. Study details: The Caucasian-associated ancestry cluster contained approximately 81% of the roughly 400 genotyped donors. General observations from the study: Prior analysis indicated that the majority of TCR beta V segments exhibited productivity approximately 87% or approximately 30% of the time. Altogether, more than 150 TCR beta chains were recorded as cytomegalovirus-associated.

Researchers ran the PCR with 60 Vbeta and 13 Jbeta primers. Per the original data handling: Later work found around 80 million unique TCR beta chains, with approximately 12 million shared. Using immunoSEQ multiplex PCR, the repertoire was profiled, and TCRdb retains in-frame clones only, with some absent. The V and J calls and clone size were taken over from that table, and D and trimming were inferred from the DNA. The repertoire holds some 160,000 clones, with around 84% as singletons. The CDR3 spans 16 residues. Germline V lookup: CDR1 MNHEY, CDR2 SMNVEV (reference sequence). Trimming took 2 bases from V and 6 from J, leaving 20 bases between them. As to this clone: What it binds is unknown.

The origin of this receptor is a woman aged 40 to 50 in good health and CMV-seronegative. The chain joins TRBV27 to TRBJ2-7; D possibly corresponds to TRBD1 (6 bases). Material: PBMCs. The CDR3 loop reads CASSLLGQGLAAEQYF. The CDR3 DNA is TGTGCCAGCAGTTTACTGGGCCAGGGGCTAGCCGCCGAGCAGTACTTC.